This is a list of T cell receptor beta chains from one sample in a study of blood T cell repertoires in COVID-19. Assay: immunoSEQ multiplex PCR; the TCRdb copy retains only in-frame clones and omits some. This sample has approximately 120,000 clones, with approximately 86% found just once. What was sequenced was peripheral blood. Receptors were obtained from a woman between 50 and 59 years old who had recovered from COVID-19. The CDR3 runs from the conserved cysteine through the conserved F or W. The D gene is left open where the match is weak. Expanded clones are given a class, and other clones once, few, many or no size at all.

size	V	J	D	DNA	CDR3
few	TRBV30	TRBJ2-5	.	TGTGCCTGGAGCCCTTTAGAGACCCAGTACTTC	CAWSPLETQYF
.	TRBV5-1	TRBJ1-2	TRBD1	TGCGCCAGCAGCCATACCGGGACAGGAGTCTATGGCTACACCTTC	CASSHTGTGVYGYTF
once	TRBV5-6	TRBJ1-2	TRBD1	TGTGCCAGCAGCCGACAGGGGGTTAGATATGGCTACACCTTC	CASSRQGVRYGYTF
.	TRBV24-1	TRBJ2-3	TRBD2	TGTGCCACCCGTGACTCGCGGGAGTCTACAGATACGCAGTATTTT	CATRDSRESTDTQYF
.	TRBV5-6	TRBJ1-2	.	TGTGCCACCTCACTGGGGGGGCAGAGCTATGGCTACACCTTC	CATSLGGQSYGYTF
.	TRBV19	TRBJ2-5	.	TGTGCCAGTAGTTACCGGGGTGAGACCCAGTACTTC	CASSYRGETQYF
.	TRBV4-1	TRBJ1-2	.	TGCGCCAGCAGCCAAGGCGGGCTAGAGAGGGCGGACTATGGCTACACCTTC	CASSQGGLERADYGYTF
.	TRBV19	TRBJ2-2	TRBD2	TGTGCCAGAAATATAGCGGGGGACACCGGGGAGCTGTTTTTT	CARNIAGDTGELFF
.	TRBV15	TRBJ2-5	.	TGTGCCACCAGCGGTACCCTCGGGTACCAAGAGACCCAGTACTTC	CATSGTLGYQETQYF
.	TRBV24-1	TRBJ2-2	.	TGTGCCACCAGTGACCGACGGATTGACAGGAACACCGGGGAGCTGTTTTTT	CATSDRRIDRNTGELFF